This paragraph covers one T cell receptor beta chain sequence. The antigen is not known. V was shortened by 6 bases and J by 11 bases, with 14 bases between the two germline ends. Germline values: CDR1 LNHDA, CDR2 SQIVND (reference sequence). CDR3 length: 12 residues. The data stem from a study of immune cell composition in non-small cell lung cancer. Normal lung was taken at the farthest possible site, at least 3 cm from tumour. Frozen unsorted single-cell suspensions supplied the genomic DNA. Findings of the study overall: Clones >0.5% enriched in tumour were rarer in adenocarcinoma (about 35%) than squamous (approximately 80%). Smoking pack-years did not significantly correlate with tumour TCR-beta clonality.

Clones were sequenced by immunoSEQ multiplex PCR, and TCRdb holds only the in-frame ones, with some missing. The sample consists of about 9,000 clones, 70% to 80% of them appearing once. The chain is built from TRBV19 and TRBJ1-5; weak D call: TRBD1 (5 bases). Material for sequencing was non-adjacent lung tissue. The receptor was isolated from a human donor with non-small cell lung cancer. CDR3 sequence: CASRLGGEAQHF. The CDR3 bases are TGTGCCAGTAGGTTGGGGGGGGAAGCCCAGCATTTT.